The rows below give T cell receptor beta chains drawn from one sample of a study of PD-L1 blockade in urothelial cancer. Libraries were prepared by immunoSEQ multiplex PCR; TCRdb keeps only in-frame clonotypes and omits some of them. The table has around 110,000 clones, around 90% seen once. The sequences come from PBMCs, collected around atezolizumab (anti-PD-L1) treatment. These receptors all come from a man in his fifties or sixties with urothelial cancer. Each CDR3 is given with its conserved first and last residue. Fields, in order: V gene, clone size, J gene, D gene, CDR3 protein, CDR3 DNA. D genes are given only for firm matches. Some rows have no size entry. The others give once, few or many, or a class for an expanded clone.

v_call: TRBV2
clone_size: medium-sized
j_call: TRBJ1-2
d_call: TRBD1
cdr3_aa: CASKTGQGGGYTF
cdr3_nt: TGTGCCAGCAAAACGGGACAGGGAGGTGGCTACACCTTC

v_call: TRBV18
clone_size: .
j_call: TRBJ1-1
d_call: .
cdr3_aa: CASSYREGDEAFF
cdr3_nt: TGTGCCAGCTCGTATAGGGAGGGGGATGAAGCTTTCTTT

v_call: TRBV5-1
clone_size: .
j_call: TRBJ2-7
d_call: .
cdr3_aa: CASSIGQGGYEQYF
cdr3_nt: TGCGCCAGCAGCATTGGGCAAGGGGGCTACGAGCAGTACTTC

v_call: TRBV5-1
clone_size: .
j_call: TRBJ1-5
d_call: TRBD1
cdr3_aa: CASSLTGGGNQPQHF
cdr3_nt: TGCGCCAGCAGCTTAACAGGGGGCGGCAATCAGCCCCAGCATTTT

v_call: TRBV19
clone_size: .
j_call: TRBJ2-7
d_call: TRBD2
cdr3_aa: CASSPPGGALPYEQYF
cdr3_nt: TGTGCCAGTAGTCCCCCGGGGGGGGCGCTTCCCTACGAGCAGTACTTC

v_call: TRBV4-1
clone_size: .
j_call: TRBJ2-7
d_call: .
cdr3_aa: CASSQGATPLYEQYF
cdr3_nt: TGCGCCAGCAGCCAAGGGGCGACACCCCTCTACGAGCAGTACTTC

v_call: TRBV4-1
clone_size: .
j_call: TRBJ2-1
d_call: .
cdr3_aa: CASSLRLLGASYNEQFF
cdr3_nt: TGCGCCAGCAGCCTCAGACTCCTGGGGGCTTCCTACAATGAGCAGTTCTTC

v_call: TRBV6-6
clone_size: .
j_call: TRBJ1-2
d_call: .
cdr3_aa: CASSPQGLGYGYTF
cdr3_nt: TGTGCCAGCAGCCCCCAGGGGCTGGGTTATGGCTACACCTTC

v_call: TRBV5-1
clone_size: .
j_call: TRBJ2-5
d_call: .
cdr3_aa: CASSLVAGKETQYF
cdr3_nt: TGCGCCAGCAGCTTGGTGGCAGGGAAAGAGACCCAGTACTTC

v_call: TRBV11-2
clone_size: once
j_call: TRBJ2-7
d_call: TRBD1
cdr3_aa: CASSLGAGGRYEQYF
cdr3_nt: TGTGCCAGCAGCTTAGGTGCAGGGGGTCGGTACGAGCAGTACTTC

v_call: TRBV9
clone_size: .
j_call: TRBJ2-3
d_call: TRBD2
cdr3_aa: CASSPLAGPTDTQYF
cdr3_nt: TGTGCCAGCAGCCCTCTAGCGGGGCCCACAGATACGCAGTATTTT